The clone carrying this T cell receptor (beta chain) has a count of ten or more. Its cognate antigen is unknown. This entry comes from a study of molecular identifiers for immune sequencing clone quantification. General study results and limits: Naive cells had under 1% of molecules in clones above 20 RNA copies, effectors over 98%.

Trimming removed 3 bases from V and 4 bases from J; junction bases left unmatched: 5. This CDR3 has 16 amino acids. CDR1 is LNHNV and CDR2 is YYDKDF in the germline V gene (reference sequence). Sorting isolated naive CD8 T cells as CD8+CD4-CCR7+CD45RA+ events. TCRdb fed the PCR reads into MiXCR, producing one record per CDR3 protein. The data contain tens of thousands of distinct CDR3 sequences, over 20% of them singletons. The chain links TRBV15 to TRBJ2-3, with 12 positions matching TRBD2. Sequenced material: naive CD8+ T cells from blood, with Jurkat cell RNA spiked in. Subset defined: FACS-sorted CD8+CD4-CCR7+CD45RA+ naive T cells. The source of this sequence is a human donor in good health. Some libraries in this study had Jurkat cell RNA spiked in. CDR3 loop: CATSSVTSGRPDTQYF. The DNA of the CDR3 is TGTGCCACCAGCAGCGTGACTAGCGGGAGACCAGATACGCAGTATTTT.